These 29 T cell receptor beta chains share one sample of origin, sequenced in a study of blood T cell repertoires in COVID-19. Method: immunoSEQ multiplex PCR; TCRdb's copy keeps in-frame clones and lacks some. In the table there are about 380,000 clones, around 89% of which are singletons. Material: peripheral blood. The receptors here all came from a man between 35 and 55 years old with acute or convalescent COVID-19.

V usage is TRBV14 and J usage is TRBJ2-7; no reliable D call. V was trimmed by 4 bases and J by 4 bases, leaving 14 bases between them. The CDR3 has 14 amino acids. From germline, CDR1 is SGHDN and CDR2 FVKESK. The CDR3 spells CASSPPGRWYEQYF. In nucleotides, the CDR3 is TGTGCCAGCAGCCCCCCTGGTCGGTGGTACGAGCAGTACTTC.

The chain combines TRBV13 with TRBJ2-7; TRBD2 is a possible D gene (6 bases). The CDR3 sequence is 15 residues long. V lost 4 bases, J lost 4 bases, and 17 bases lay in between. Germline V CDR1 and CDR2: PRHDT, FYEKMQ (reference sequence). The CDR3 DNA is TGTGCCAGCAGCTCTGCCTGGTCAGGGAGGTACGAGCAGTACTTC. It translates to CASSSAWSGRYEQYF. Full variable domain (outside the CDR3, taken from reference TRBV13 and TRBJ2-7): AAGVIQSPRHLIKEKRETATLKCYPIPRHDTVYWYQQGPGQDPQFLISFYEKMQSDKGSIPDRFSAQQFSDYHSELNMSSLELGDSALYFCASSSAWSGRYEQYFGPGTRLTVT.

This rearrangement joins TRBV15 to TRBJ2-7, with a weak D call TRBD1 (6 bases). Trimming stripped 6 bases from V and 0 bases from J, with 15 bases between. This CDR3 is 15 amino acids long. The V gene's germline CDR1 is LNHNV and CDR2 YYDKDF (reference sequence). CDR3 coding DNA: TGTGCCACCAGGCGGACAGCCTCGAGCTCCTACGAGCAGTACTTC. It specifies CATRRTASSSYEQYF.

For this clone: The same CDR3 is also encoded by other DNA sequences in this sample. The chain uses TRBV19 and TRBJ1-5; D possibly corresponds to TRBD1 (6 bases). The length of the CDR3 is 14 residues. CDR1 and CDR2 (germline): LNHDA, SQIVND (reference sequence). Trimming took off 1 base at V and 4 bases at J, with 8 bases between the two ends. The CDR3 nucleotides are TGTGCCAGTAGTATAGGGCAGGGGAATCAGCCCCAGCATTTT. Its translation is CASSIGQGNQPQHF.

The chain recombines TRBV27 with TRBJ2-1; 7 bases map to TRBD1. Losses at the gene ends were 0 bases for V and 10 bases for J; bases not matched to a gene: 15. The germline V gene encodes CDR1 MNHEY and CDR2 SMNVEV (reference sequence). The CDR3 has 17 amino acids. The DNA of the CDR3 is TGTGCCAGCAGTTTATCCCAAGACAGGGCTTATTCAGGAGAGCAGTTCTTC. Translating it yields CASSLSQDRAYSGEQFF.

The V gene is TRBV10-1, the J gene TRBJ1-1; D ambiguous. Germline CDR1 is WNHNN and CDR2 is SYGVQD (reference sequence). Trimming stripped 2 bases from V and 5 bases from J, with 12 bases between. This CDR3 is 14 amino acids long. CDR3 region: CASSETGRTTEAFF. In nucleotides, the CDR3 is TGCGCCAGCAGTGAGACCGGCAGGACTACTGAAGCTTTCTTT.

The CDR3 here is CAFADRGRGYTF. CDR3 DNA sequence: TGTGCCTTCGCCGACAGGGGTAGGGGCTACACCTTC. This chain joins TRBV30 and TRBJ1-2; TRBD1 aligns across 8 bases. Germline CDR1 and CDR2: GTSNPN and SVGIG (reference sequence). Unmatched junction bases numbered 9, after V lost 7 bases and J lost 8 bases. The CDR3 loop spans 12 amino acids.

V gene TRBV27 combines with J gene TRBJ2-7; 7 bases agree with TRBD2. V gave up 3 bases and J gave up 2 bases; unmatched junction bases: 4. Germline V gene data show CDR1 as MNHEY and CDR2 as SMNVEV (reference sequence). There are 14 residues in the CDR3. CDR3 protein: CASSFGTSAYEQYF. CDR3 coding DNA: TGTGCCAGCAGTTTTGGAACTAGCGCCTACGAGCAGTACTTC.

The chain joins TRBV5-1 to TRBJ2-5; TRBD2 matches 7 bases. This CDR3 region has 18 residues. Germline-derived CDR1 and CDR2 are SGHRS and YFSETQ. Trimming removed 4 bases from V and 0 bases from J; junction bases left unmatched: 15. This chain's CDR3 is CASSPRPSTSRYQETQYF. CDR3 in DNA: TGCGCCAGCAGCCCTAGACCTTCGACTAGCAGGTACCAAGAGACCCAGTACTTC.

The chain employs TRBV28 and TRBJ1-1; D call uncertain. The germline V and J ends were trimmed by 10 bases and 3 bases, with 12 bases remaining between them. From germline, CDR1 is MDHEN and CDR2 SYDVKM. The CDR3 contains 12 residues. CDR3 sequence (DNA): TGTGCCACGGAGGGCGGCTACACTGAAGCTTTCTTT. Its translation is CATEGGYTEAFF.

J is TRBJ1-4 and V is TRBV5-4, with D unclear. V lost 4 bases and J lost 6, with 10 bases in between. This CDR3 region has 13 residues. Germline CDR1 is SGHNT and CDR2 is YYREEE (reference sequence). Here the CDR3 reads CASSPGSYEKLFF. Here the CDR3 DNA reads TGTGCCAGCAGCCCGGGGTCCTATGAAAAACTGTTTTTT.

The gene calls are TRBV30 and TRBJ1-2, with a weak D call TRBD1 (5 bases). Germline values: CDR1 GTSNPN, CDR2 SVGIG (reference sequence). CDR3 length: 13 residues. Trimming stripped 0 bases from V and 6 bases from J, with 11 bases between. Written as DNA, the CDR3 is TGTGCCTGGAGTGTCCGGGGGGATGATGGCTACACCTTC. Protein product: CAWSVRGDDGYTF.

DNA of the CDR3: TGTGCCAGCAGCACGAGGGACAGGGCGAACACTGAAGCTTTCTTT. It codes for CASSTRDRANTEAFF. This chain links TRBV9 with TRBJ1-1; 9 bases are shared with TRBD1. Trimming removed 4 bases from V and 1 base from J; junction bases left unmatched: 5. Germline V gene sequence: CDR1 SGDLS, CDR2 YYNGEE. The CDR3 loop spans 15 amino acids.

J is TRBJ1-4 and V is TRBV11-2; 7 bases are shared with TRBD1. This CDR3 has 14 amino acids. V was clipped by 4 bases and J by 8 bases; unmatched bases: 7. Germline CDR1 SGHAT, CDR2 FQNNGV. The CDR3 region is CASSSTGLYEKLFF. As DNA, the CDR3 is TGTGCCAGCAGCTCGACAGGGTTATACGAAAAACTGTTTTTT.

The chain employs TRBV19 and TRBJ2-3; possible D gene TRBD1, 6 bases. From germline, CDR1 is LNHDA and CDR2 SQIVND (reference sequence). The V gene lost 5 bases and the J gene lost 7 bases, with 22 bases spanning the gap. The CDR3 extends over 16 amino acids. The CDR3 DNA is TGTGCCAGTAGTGCACCCCATACAGGGAATGAGCATACGCAGTATTTT. It encodes CASSAPHTGNEHTQYF. The variable domain in full, completed from reference TRBV19 and TRBJ2-3, reads DGGITQSPKYLFRKEGQNVTLSCEQNLNHDAMYWYRQDPGQGLRLIYYSQIVNDFQKGDIAEGYSVSREKKESFPLTVTSAQKNPTAFYLCASSAPHTGNEHTQYFGPGTRLTVL.

The rearrangement uses TRBV27 and TRBJ2-7; possible D gene TRBD1, 6 bases. This CDR3 has 16 amino acids. Looked up from germline, CDR1 is MNHEY and CDR2 is SMNVEV (reference sequence). V was clipped by 5 bases and J by 0 bases, with 17 bases between them. In nucleotides, the CDR3 is TGTGCCAGCAGTCCAGGGGCGTCTGCTGTCTCCTACGAGCAGTACTTC. It codes for CASSPGASAVSYEQYF.

The genes are TRBV7-9 and TRBJ2-1, with TRBD2 identical over 7 bases. This CDR3 region has 17 residues. The V segment lost 5 bases and the J segment 6 bases; nucleotides outside the gene matches: 16. Germline V gene sequence: CDR1 SEHNR, CDR2 FQNEAQ (reference sequence). Written as DNA, the CDR3 is TGTGCCAGCAGCCCCGGGGGGTGGGGGAGTGGTGGCAATGAGCAGTTCTTC. Protein product: CASSPGGWGSGGNEQFF.

The chain is built from TRBV7-9 and TRBJ2-3; 7 nucleotides align to TRBD1. The trim removed 4 bases at V and 1 base at J, leaving 8 bases unmatched. This CDR3 is built from 16 residues. Germline loops: CDR1 SEHNR, CDR2 FQNEAQ (reference sequence). CDR3 amino acids: CASSSANRGGTDTQYF. The CDR3 DNA reads as TGTGCCAGCAGCTCAGCTAACAGGGGTGGCACAGATACGCAGTATTTT.

V and J are TRBV29-1 and TRBJ2-3; 12 bases map to TRBD2. V was clipped by 7 bases and J by 6 bases; unmatched bases: 8. The germline gives CDR1 SQVTM, CDR2 ANQGSEA. This CDR3 spans 14 amino acids. The CDR3 loop reads CSGSSGRAPDTQYF. In DNA form, the CDR3 reads TGCAGCGGATCTAGCGGGAGGGCCCCTGATACGCAGTATTTT.

The rearrangement uses TRBV28 and TRBJ1-5; tentatively, D is TRBD1 (5 bases). From germline, CDR1 is MDHEN and CDR2 SYDVKM. With 2 bases removed from V and 0 bases from J, the gap between germline ends came to 11 bases. There are 16 residues in the CDR3. The DNA of the CDR3 is TGTGCCAGCAGTTTAATCCAGGGAACTAGCAATCAGCCCCAGCATTTT. This codes for CASSLIQGTSNQPQHF.

The chain is built from TRBV19 and TRBJ2-4, with D possibly matching TRBD1 (5 bases). V lost 2 bases and J lost 2, with 16 bases in between. Germline CDR1 reads LNHDA; CDR2 reads SQIVND (reference sequence). The CDR3 spans 17 residues. In nucleotides, the CDR3 is TGTGCCAGTAGTATATTGGGGCTGGCAGACCCCAAAAACATTCAGTACTTC. Translation: CASSILGLADPKNIQYF.

This clone was recorded a few times. The chain's CDR3 is CASSFDLDRGSYNEQFF. For the CDR3, the DNA is TGTGCCAGCAGTTTTGACCTCGACAGGGGCTCCTACAATGAGCAGTTCTTC. This chain joins TRBV28 and TRBJ2-1; 8 bases are shared with TRBD1. Germline V gene data show CDR1 as MDHEN and CDR2 as SYDVKM. Germline trimming cut 3 bases from V and 0 bases from J; bases unmatched to any gene: 7. This CDR3 has 17 amino acids. The variable domain in full, completed from reference TRBV28 and TRBJ2-1, reads DVKVTQSSRYLVKRTGEKVFLECVQDMDHENMFWYRQDPGLGLRLIYFSYDVKMKEKGDIPEGYSVSREKKERFSLILESASTNQTSMYLCASSFDLDRGSYNEQFFGPGTRLTVL.

The chain recombines TRBV12-5 with TRBJ2-1; 16 bases agree with TRBD2. Per the germline V gene, CDR1 is LGHNT and CDR2 is FRNRAP. The ends lost 7 bases at V and 0 bases at J; junction bases unmatched: 6. This CDR3 is 18 amino acids long. In DNA, the CDR3 is TGTGCTAGTGCCCAGGGACTAGCGGGAGGGAGCTCCTACAATGAGCAGTTCTTC. It specifies CASAQGLAGGSSYNEQFF.

Concerning this clone itself: One end of the junction is discordant with germline, which a read error may explain. In the same sample, other DNA sequences code for this CDR3. In DNA form, the CDR3 reads TGTGCTAGCATGCGGGACCCACGTACCCACGAGCAGTACTTC. Encoded protein: CASMRDPRTHEQYF. This chain connects TRBV6-5 to TRBJ2-7; D perhaps matches TRBD2 (6 bases). The length of the CDR3 is 14 residues. Germline CDR1 is MNHEY and CDR2 is SVGAGI.

This clone has only a few counts. V is TRBV9 and J is TRBJ1-6; D unclear. CDR1 is SGDLS, CDR2 YYNGEE, per germline. The CDR3 is 13 residues long. V lost 3 bases, J lost 4 bases, and 5 bases lay in between. The CDR3 region is CASSGQYNSPLHF. The CDR3 DNA reads as TGTGCCAGCAGCGGACAATATAATTCACCCCTCCACTTT.

This clone was seen a few times. The chain is built from TRBV27 and TRBJ2-7; D ambiguous. CDR3 length: 13 residues. Trimming removed 2 bases from V and 1 base from J, with 6 bases in between. Germline CDR1 and CDR2: MNHEY and SMNVEV (reference sequence). The CDR3 DNA follows: TGTGCCAGCAGTTTAGGCCGATCCTACGAGCAGTACTTC. It is translated as CASSLGRSYEQYF.

The chain's CDR3 is CASSLSTGGNEKLFF. DNA for the CDR3: TGTGCCAGCAGTTTGTCAACAGGGGGAAATGAAAAACTGTTTTTT. The chain is built from TRBV28 and TRBJ1-4; TRBD1 agrees at 8 bases. The germline CDR1 and CDR2 sequences are MDHEN and SYDVKM. CDR3 length: 15 amino acids. V shed 3 bases and J 5 bases; nucleotides not matched to a gene: 5.

This clone appeared a few times. CDR3 DNA sequence: TGTGCCAGCAGCTTGGGCCTAGCTGGGAATGAGCAGTTCTTC. This translates into CASSLGLAGNEQFF. The chain couples TRBV5-5 to TRBJ2-1, with a weak D call TRBD2 (5 bases). This CDR3 is built from 14 residues. V dropped 0 bases and J dropped 7 bases, with 11 bases sitting between them. In germline, CDR1 is SGHKS, CDR2 YYEKEE (reference sequence).

This rearrangement joins TRBV6-5 to TRBJ2-3; the D gene is possibly TRBD2 (6 bases). The CDR3 extends over 13 amino acids. The germline CDR1 and CDR2 sequences are MNHEY and SVGAGI. The V and J ends lost 7 bases and 4 bases respectively, with 12 bases between them. The CDR3 DNA sequence: TGTGCCAGCATGAGAGGGGAGGCAGATACGCAGTATTTT. Protein product: CASMRGEADTQYF.